The TCR beta chain described here comes from a study of PD-1 blockade in classical Hodgkin lymphoma. Looking at the study overall: Nivolumab was administered to patients intravenously at 3 mg/kg every 2 weeks.

Every one of the patients relapsed after autologous stem cell transplantation (brentuximab vedotin exposure was variable). V lost 4 bases, J lost 6 bases, and 16 bases lay in between. The CDR3 totals 15 residues. The V gene's germline CDR1 is SGHDT and CDR2 YYEEEE. Sequencing was performed with immunoSEQ multiplex PCR; in TCRdb, only in-frame clones are kept and a portion is missing. The data contain approximately 52,000 clones, 73% of them singletons. The V gene is TRBV5-6, the J gene TRBJ2-2; either TRBD1 or TRBD2 may fit D (6 bases each). Sequences were derived from peripheral blood mononuclear cells (PBMCs), sampled before the second cycle of nivolumab. The TCR comes from a human donor with classical Hodgkin lymphoma. DNA for the CDR3: TGTGCCAGCAGCGGATTCGGGGGCGCTTCCGGGGAGCTGTTTTTT. It encodes CASSGFGGASGELFF.